A single sample is the source of the 2 T cell receptor beta chains below, sequenced in a study of shared clonotypes between healthy human individuals. This table comes from immunoSEQ multiplex PCR, and its TCRdb copy is limited to in-frame clones, with some not included. The sample lists hundreds of thousands of clones, 55% to 75% occurring once. The sequencing input was memory CD4+ T cells sorted from blood. Subset specified: CD45RA-negative fraction. Receptor source: a woman aged 25 to 39 in good health.

The V call is TRBV4-2, the J call TRBJ2-1, with D unresolved. Germline V gene data show CDR1 as LGHNA and CDR2 as YNFKEQ. With 1 base removed from V and 10 bases from J, the gap between germline ends came to 14 bases. The CDR3 is 14 amino acids. CDR3 loop: CASSQGGSPREQFF. CDR3 DNA: TGTGCCAGCAGCCAAGGTGGCTCCCCTCGGGAGCAGTTCTTC.

This clone has only one observation. This rearrangement joins TRBV7-8 to TRBJ2-7, with 11 bases lining up with TRBD2. Germline CDR1 and CDR2: SGHVS and FQNEAQ. The CDR3 loop spans 19 amino acids. Trimming cost V 5 bases and J 0 bases; bases outside gene matches: 15. CDR3 nucleotide sequence: TGTGCCAGCAGCACACAAACGGGACTAGCGGTGCGGAGCTCCTACGAGCAGTACTTC. This codes for CASSTQTGLAVRSSYEQYF.